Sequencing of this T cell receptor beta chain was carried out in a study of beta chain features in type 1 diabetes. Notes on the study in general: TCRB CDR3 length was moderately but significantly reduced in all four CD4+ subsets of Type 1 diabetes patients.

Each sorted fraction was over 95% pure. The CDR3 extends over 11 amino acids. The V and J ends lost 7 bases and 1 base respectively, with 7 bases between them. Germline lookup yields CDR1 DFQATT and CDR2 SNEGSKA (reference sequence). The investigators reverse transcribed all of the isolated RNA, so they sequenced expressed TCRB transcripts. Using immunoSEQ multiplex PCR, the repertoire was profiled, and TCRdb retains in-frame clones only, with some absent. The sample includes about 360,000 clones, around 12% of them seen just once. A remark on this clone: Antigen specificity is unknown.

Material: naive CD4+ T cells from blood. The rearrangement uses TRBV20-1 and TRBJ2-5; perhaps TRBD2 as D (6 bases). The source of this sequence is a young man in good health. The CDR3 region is CSVLAQETQYF. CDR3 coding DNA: TGCAGTGTACTAGCCCAAGAGACCCAGTACTTC.